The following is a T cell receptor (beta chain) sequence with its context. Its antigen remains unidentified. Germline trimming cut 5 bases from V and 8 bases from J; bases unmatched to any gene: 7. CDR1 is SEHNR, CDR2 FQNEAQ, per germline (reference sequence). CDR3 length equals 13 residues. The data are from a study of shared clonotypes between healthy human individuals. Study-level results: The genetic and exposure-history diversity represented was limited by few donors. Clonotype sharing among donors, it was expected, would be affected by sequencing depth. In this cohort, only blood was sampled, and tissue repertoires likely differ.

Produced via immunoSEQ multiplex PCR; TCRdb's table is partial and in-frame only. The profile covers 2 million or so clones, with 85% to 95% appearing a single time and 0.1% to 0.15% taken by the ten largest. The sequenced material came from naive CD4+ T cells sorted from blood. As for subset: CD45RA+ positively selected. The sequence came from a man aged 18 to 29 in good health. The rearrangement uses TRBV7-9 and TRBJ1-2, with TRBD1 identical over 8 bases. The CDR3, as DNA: TGTGCCAGCAGCCTTGGACAGGGATGGGGCTACACCTTC. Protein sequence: CASSLGQGWGYTF.